The present TCR beta chain was sequenced within a study of blood T cell repertoires in COVID-19. Study-level information: PBMCs, B-cell-depleted T cells, or T cells provided the cDNA or gDNA that made up the material.

Original handling: Researchers report that nucleated cell counts were estimated from reference gene primer amplification. TCRdb's copy holds only in-frame clones and misses some; the assay was immunoSEQ multiplex PCR. The V and J calls and the clone size are those of that table, but D and trimming were determined from the DNA. Among around 130,000 clones, approximately 80% were seen once, and the ten largest hold roughly 15%. Material for sequencing was peripheral blood. This clonotype was obtained from a woman between 50 and 59 years old with acute or convalescent COVID-19.

As DNA, the CDR3 is TGTGCCAGCAGCCCCGGACAGCGAAGCTATGGCTACACCTTC. Its protein product is CASSPGQRSYGYTF. The chain uses TRBV28 and TRBJ1-2; TRBD1 might be the D (6 bases). The V gene lost 6 bases and the J gene lost 4 bases, with 15 bases spanning the gap. The germline V gene encodes CDR1 MDHEN and CDR2 SYDVKM. The CDR3 sequence is 14 residues long.